The 11 T cell receptor beta chains given below trace back to one sample, sequenced in a study of CD8 T cells in ankylosing spondylitis listed by TCRdb under 2017. The antigens of these receptors remain unknown. Library preparation used 5' RACE. Sequencing was performed on an Illumina HiSeq 2500. TCRdb handled the public reads itself, with Q25 trimming in fastp and clone calling in MiXCR, and kept productive beta chains. For every CDR3 protein sequence, its rows merge into one entry that carries the most common genes and DNA. The sample contains tens of thousands of distinct CDR3 sequences, roughly 8.5% of them found a single time. The ten top clones hold around 30% of the sample. Study-wide conclusions, independent of this receptor: A TCR beta motif of about 8 highly homologous amino acid variants appeared characteristic of blood from ankylosing spondylitis patients.

The sample comprised blood, either unsorted or a sorted T cell fraction (not recorded which). All receptors derive from a male donor with ankylosing spondylitis.

The V and J genes are TRBV12-3 or TRBV12-4 and TRBJ2-1; TRBD2 matches at 7 bases. V was clipped by 2 bases and J by 10 bases; unmatched bases: 8. This CDR3 spans 14 amino acids. The CDR3 coding sequence is TGTGCCAGCAGTTTATGGGAGGGAGGGCCGGAGCAGTTCTTC. It yields the protein CASSLWEGGPEQFF.

The chain carries TRBV6-1 and TRBJ2-5; 7 bases agree with TRBD2. The CDR3 spans 14 residues. In germline, CDR1 is MNHNS, CDR2 SASEGT. V shed 5 bases, J shed 4 bases, and the junction held 7 bases outside the gene matches. The CDR3 here is CASSKRDYGETQYF. In nucleotides, the CDR3 is TGTGCCAGCAGTAAACGGGACTACGGAGAGACCCAGTACTTC.

In this sample, this clonotype turned up many times. The chain employs TRBV10-2 and TRBJ1-1; D not resolved. V was trimmed by 1 base and J by 7 bases, leaving 13 bases between them. Germline CDR1 is WSHSY and CDR2 is SAAADI. There are 14 residues in the CDR3. This CDR3 is CASSEFLHLGEAFF. The CDR3 nucleotides are TGCGCCAGCAGTGAGTTTCTTCACTTGGGTGAAGCTTTCTTT.

This clonotype was recorded a few times. The chain is built from TRBV7-9 and TRBJ2-2, with a possible D match to TRBD2 (6 bases). Trimming stripped 11 bases from V and 0 bases from J, with 13 bases between. The V gene's germline CDR1 is SEHNR and CDR2 FQNEAQ (reference sequence). CDR3 size: 14 residues. CDR3 sequence reads: CAAAGTSNTGELFF. Written as DNA, the CDR3 is TGTGCCGCCGCTGGGACTTCGAACACCGGGGAGCTGTTTTTT. The whole variable domain, filled in from reference TRBV7-9 and TRBJ2-2, reads DTGVSQNPRHKITKRGQNVTFRCDPISEHNRLYWYRQTLGQGPEFLTYFQNEAQLEKSRLLSDRFSAERPKGSFSTLEIQRTEQGDSAMYLCAAAGTSNTGELFFGEGSRLTVL.

This sequence joins TRBV7-2 and TRBJ2-3; 11 positions match TRBD2. CDR1 is SGHTA and CDR2 is FQGNSA in the germline V gene. J lost 4 bases, V lost 5 bases, and 11 bases had no gene match. The CDR3 runs to 17 residues. The chain's CDR3 is CASSAGTSGWRSDTQYF. In DNA form, the CDR3 reads TGTGCCAGCAGCGCGGGGACTAGCGGTTGGAGGTCAGATACGCAGTATTTT.

There are many counts of this clonotype. V gene TRBV21-1 combines with J gene TRBJ2-7; TRBD1 is taken as the D call from the table, unchecked against the DNA. TRBV21-1 is listed as a pseudogene. The CDR3 sequence is 14 residues long. The CDR3 nucleotides are TGTGCCAGCAGCAAAGACAGGGGTTTCCGCGAGCAGTACGTC. The encoded protein is CASSKDRGFREQYV.

This clonotype was observed at least ten times. The V and J genes are TRBV5-1 and TRBJ2-7; TRBD1 matches at 10 bases. The CDR3 spans 15 residues. Germline V gene data show CDR1 as SGHRS and CDR2 as YFSETQ. With 2 bases clipped from V and 5 bases from J, the junction kept 7 bases outside the gene matches. CDR3: CASSFGQGVRDEQYF. The CDR3 DNA follows: TGCGCCAGCAGCTTCGGACAGGGGGTAAGAGACGAGCAGTACTTC.

The chain recombines TRBV13 with TRBJ2-7, with TRBD2 matching over 8 bases. Trimming removed 4 bases from V and 2 bases from J; junction bases left unmatched: 1. CDR1 is PRHDT and CDR2 is FYEKMQ in the germline V gene (reference sequence). There are 13 residues in the CDR3. CDR3 DNA sequence: TGTGCCAGCAGCTCCGGGAGGGCCTACGAGCAGTACGTC. Its translation is CASSSGRAYEQYV.

The J gene is TRBJ2-1, the V gene TRBV21-1; TRBD1 was called by the table and not checked on the DNA. TRBV21-1 is a pseudogene segment. CDR3 length: 12 residues. The CDR3 loop is CASSKGRDEQFF. The CDR3 nucleotides read TGTGCCAGCAGCAAAGGCCGGGATGAGCAGTTCTTC.

This clonotype was detected ten times or more. The rearrangement joins TRBV12-3 or TRBV12-4 to TRBJ1-5, with 9 positions matching TRBD1. V lost 6 bases to trimming and J lost 0 bases; unmatched junction nucleotides: 3. CDR3 length: 15 residues. The CDR3 protein is CASSGTGYSNQPQHF. The CDR3 DNA sequence: TGTGCCAGCAGCGGGACAGGGTATAGCAATCAGCCCCAGCATTTT.

The V call is TRBV12-3 or TRBV12-4, the J call TRBJ1-2, with D possibly being TRBD1 (6 bases). The V end lost 2 bases, the J end lost 7 bases, and 11 bases lay between the germline ends. This CDR3 is built from 13 residues. DNA of the CDR3: TGTGCCAGCAGTTTAACCCCAGGGGTTGGCTACACCTTC. As protein: CASSLTPGVGYTF.